The present T cell receptor (beta chain) was sequenced within a study of Ad26.COV2.S vaccination and SARS-CoV-2 variants. Study-wide context: Enrollment placed the donor in the COV1001 Ad26.COV2.S trial arm. In the study, Ad26.COV2.S was injected intramuscularly once, or twice 56 days apart.

TCRdb's table, derived via immunoSEQ multiplex PCR, lists solely in-frame clones and lacks some. The sample contains around 400,000 clones, 83% of which appear only once. Germline loops: CDR1 SGHRS, CDR2 YFSETQ. Trimming cost V 3 bases and J 5 bases, with 9 bases left between them. The CDR3 has 12 residues. Treatment noted: over 15 received Ad26.COV2.S at low or high dose, single or two shots; about five received placebo; per-sample allocation not given. Vaccine and placebo recipients were sampled on day 63 after the first injection. The source is a person between 18 and 65 years old who received the Ad26.COV2.S COVID-19 vaccine or a placebo. This chain uses TRBV5-1 with TRBJ2-7; D call uncertain. The sample in question was peripheral blood, obtained in a trial of Ad26.COV2.S vaccine versus placebo. The CDR3 reads CASSSTLDEQYF. The CDR3 region has the DNA TGCGCCAGCAGCTCCACATTGGACGAGCAGTACTTC.